This is a list of T cell receptor beta chains from one sample in a study of blood T cells in healthy people across ages. TCRdb reprocessed the 5' RACE reads via MiXCR and lists one record per CDR3 protein. Among roughly 800,000 distinct CDR3 sequences listed, nearly 60% were seen once. The sample comprised blood. The receptor source for this set is a man under 40 in good health. Each CDR3 is given with its conserved first and last residue. D genes are given only for firm matches. For some rows the clone size is stated as once, few or many, or as a class when expanded; others skip it.

size: .
V: TRBV6-2/TRBV6-3
D: TRBD1
J: TRBJ1-5
CDR3: CASSYQTRTGLQIRYQPQHF
DNA: TGTGCCAGCAGTTACCAAACCCGGACAGGGCTCCAAATTAGGTATCAGCCCCAGCATTTT

size: .
V: TRBV20-1
D: .
J: TRBJ1-5
CDR3: CSATARGAVNQPQHF
DNA: TGCAGTGCTACAGCGAGGGGGGCGGTAAATCAGCCCCAGCATTTT

size: .
V: TRBV12-3/TRBV12-4
D: .
J: TRBJ1-5
CDR3: CASSLFVRPQHF
DNA: TGTGCCAGCAGTTTATTTGTTCGGCCCCAGCATTTT

size: .
V: TRBV4-2
D: .
J: TRBJ2-7
CDR3: CASSPTGDAYEQYF
DNA: TGTGCCAGCAGCCCCACAGGCGACGCCTACGAGCAGTACTTC

size: .
V: TRBV6-2/TRBV6-3
D: TRBD2
J: TRBJ2-7
CDR3: CASSPERLAGGYF
DNA: TGTGCCAGCAGTCCAGAGCGACTAGCGGGAGGGTACTTC

size: .
V: TRBV28
D: .
J: TRBJ2-7
CDR3: CASTLPVGNEQYF
DNA: TGTGCCAGCACTCTCCCAGTGGGGAACGAGCAGTACTTC

size: .
V: TRBV6-6
D: TRBD1
J: TRBJ2-7
CDR3: CASRTGGQGGYEQYF
DNA: TGTGCCAGCAGAACCGGGGGACAGGGCGGGTACGAGCAGTACTTC

size: few
V: TRBV15
D: TRBD1
J: TRBJ2-7
CDR3: CATSRDRGTGLEQYF
DNA: TGTGCCACCAGCAGAGATAGGGGGACAGGGCTCGAGCAGTACTTC

size: .
V: TRBV6-5
D: TRBD2
J: TRBJ2-1
CDR3: CASTGTSGGNEQFF
DNA: TGTGCCAGCACAGGGACTAGCGGGGGAAATGAGCAGTTCTTC

size: .
V: TRBV25-1
D: .
J: TRBJ1-2
CDR3: CASSEYQGDGYTF
DNA: TGTGCCAGCAGTGAATACCAGGGAGACGGCTACACCTTC